A single sample gave rise to the 28 T cell receptor beta chains below, sequenced in a study of blood T cell repertoires in COVID-19. Profiled with immunoSEQ multiplex PCR; TCRdb holds only in-frame clones, not every one. This sample has 150,000 to 200,000 clones; 75% to 90% occur once, and the top ten carry over 4%. The source material was PBMCs or T cells enriched from blood (not recorded which). These receptor sequences come from a man in his sixties or seventies who had been exposed to COVID-19.

This clone was observed a single time. The J gene is TRBJ2-1, the V gene TRBV7-8, with D unresolved. CDR1 and CDR2 from the germline V gene are SGHVS and FQNEAQ. The ends were cut back, 1 base at V and 6 bases at J, with 7 bases in the middle. This CDR3 comprises 13 residues. CDR3 nucleotide sequence: TGTGCCAGCAGCTTAGGAGCGAGCAATGAGCAGTTCTTC. Protein product: CASSLGASNEQFF.

The genes are TRBV7-2 and TRBJ2-5; 9 nucleotides agree with TRBD2. This CDR3 comprises 14 residues. Germline lookup yields CDR1 SGHTA and CDR2 FQGNSA. V dropped 1 base and J dropped 3; count of bases not matched to a gene: 0. The chain's CDR3 is CASSLGTSEETQYF. The CDR3 DNA sequence: TGTGCCAGCAGCTTAGGGACTAGCGAAGAGACCCAGTACTTC. Full variable domain (missing parts from reference TRBV7-2 and TRBJ2-5): GAGVSQSPSNKVTEKGKDVELRCDPISGHTALYWYRQSLGQGLEFLIYFQGNSAPDKSGLPSDRFSAERTGGSVSTLTIQRTQQEDSAVYLCASSLGTSEETQYFGPGTRLLVL.

The DNA for the CDR3 is TGTGCCAGCATGGGGGACACTCTTTCAAATGAGCAGTTCTTC. Encoded protein: CASMGDTLSNEQFF. The genes are TRBV18 and TRBJ2-1; D might be TRBD1 (6 bases). Per the germline V gene, CDR1 is KGHSH and CDR2 is LQKENI. The CDR3 has 14 amino acids. V shed 8 bases and J shed 7 bases, with 18 bases lying between them.

The rearrangement links TRBV30 to TRBJ2-7; TRBD1 matches at 8 bases. Trimming cost V 2 bases and J 2 bases; bases outside gene matches: 11. The germline gives CDR1 GTSNPN, CDR2 SVGIG (reference sequence). The CDR3 has 16 residues. The CDR3: CAWSPTRTGFTYEQYF. The CDR3 coding sequence is TGTGCCTGGAGTCCTACTCGGACAGGGTTCACCTACGAGCAGTACTTC. Supplemented by reference TRBV30 and TRBJ2-7, the full variable domain reads SQTIHQWPATLVQPVGSPLSLECTVEGTSNPNLYWYRQAAGRGLQLLFYSVGIGQISSEVPQNLSASRPQDRQFILSSKKLLLSDSGFYLCAWSPTRTGFTYEQYFGPGTRLTVT.

The chain has TRBV7-9 and TRBJ1-2; D is uncertain. The CDR3 extends over 12 amino acids. Trimming left V 4 bases short and J 8 bases short, with 11 bases between. The germline V gene has CDR1 SEHNR and CDR2 FQNEAQ (reference sequence). This chain's CDR3 is CASSSYLRGYTF. In nucleotides, the CDR3 is TGTGCCAGCAGCTCCTACCTCAGGGGCTACACCTTC. Variable domain in full (rest from reference TRBV7-9 and TRBJ1-2): DTGVSQNPRHKITKRGQNVTFRCDPISEHNRLYWYRQTLGQGPEFLTYFQNEAQLEKSRLLSDRFSAERPKGSFSTLEIQRTEQGDSAMYLCASSSYLRGYTFGSGTRLTVV.

The chain joins TRBV28 to TRBJ2-1; D not certain. The CDR3 totals 12 residues. Looked up from germline, CDR1 is MDHEN and CDR2 is SYDVKM. Trimming cost V 6 bases and J 5 bases, with 8 bases left between them. The CDR3 DNA sequence: TGTGCCAGCAGGCTACCCCACAATGAGCAGTTCTTC. It translates to CASRLPHNEQFF.

V usage is TRBV9 and J usage is TRBJ1-3; D is possibly TRBD1 (6 bases). Trimming left V 3 bases short and J 3 bases short, with 16 bases between. This CDR3 region has 16 residues. Germline CDR1 is SGDLS and CDR2 is YYNGEE. This CDR3 reads CASSARLTGLGNTIYF. The DNA of the CDR3 is TGTGCCAGCAGCGCCCGCCTGACAGGACTTGGAAACACCATATATTTT.

A word on this clone: Other nucleotide sequences from this sample produce the same CDR3. The chain recombines TRBV19 with TRBJ2-1; 13 bases map to TRBD2. Germline V gives CDR1 LNHDA, CDR2 SQIVND (reference sequence). CDR3 length equals 13 residues. With 5 bases clipped from V and 9 bases from J, the junction kept 1 base outside the gene matches. The CDR3 DNA sequence: TGTGCCAGTAGTGGACTAGCGGGAGTTGAGCAGTTCTTC. It yields the protein CASSGLAGVEQFF. The complete variable domain, with remaining parts taken from reference TRBV19 and TRBJ2-1, reads DGGITQSPKYLFRKEGQNVTLSCEQNLNHDAMYWYRQDPGQGLRLIYYSQIVNDFQKGDIAEGYSVSREKKESFPLTVTSAQKNPTAFYLCASSGLAGVEQFFGPGTRLTVL.

The chain joins TRBV5-8 to TRBJ2-1; a weak D match, TRBD2 (6 bases). Germline CDR1 SGHTS, CDR2 YDEGEE. V lost 0 bases, J lost 3 bases, and 10 bases lay in between. The CDR3 is 15 residues long. In nucleotides, the CDR3 is TGTGCCAGCAGCTTGGATGTGGGACTCTACAATGAGCAGTTCTTC. This codes for CASSLDVGLYNEQFF.

J is TRBJ2-7 and V is TRBV6-2 or TRBV6-3, with 7 bases aligning to TRBD1. CDR1 is MNHEY, CDR2 SVGEGT, per germline. With 2 bases clipped from V and 2 bases from J, the junction kept 6 bases outside the gene matches. The CDR3 covers 15 residues. For the CDR3, the DNA is TGTGCCAGCAGTTACATTCGGACAGGCCCCTACGAGCAGTACTTC. Protein product: CASSYIRTGPYEQYF.

The chain combines TRBV7-2 with TRBJ1-3, with 7 bases lining up with TRBD1. Per the germline V gene, CDR1 is SGHTA and CDR2 is FQGNSA. Trimming removed 1 base from V and 5 bases from J; junction bases left unmatched: 8. The CDR3 extends over 16 amino acids. Here the CDR3 reads CASSLGIQGSRNTIYF. The CDR3, as DNA: TGTGCCAGCAGCTTAGGTATACAGGGGAGCAGAAACACCATATATTTT.

There are a few counts of this clone. This chain uses TRBV28 with TRBJ1-2; weak D call: TRBD1 (5 bases). The CDR3 loop spans 13 amino acids. Deletions cut 2 bases from V and 8 bases from J, with 12 bases between. Germline loops: CDR1 MDHEN, CDR2 SYDVKM. Written as DNA, the CDR3 is TGTGCCAGCAGTTTAACGACAGTTGGGGGCTACACCTTC. Protein: CASSLTTVGGYTF.

The V call is TRBV24-1, the J call TRBJ2-3; possible D gene TRBD1, 5 bases. This CDR3 is built from 17 residues. Trimming cost V 3 bases and J 1 base, with 16 bases left between them. Germline V gene sequence: CDR1 KGHDR, CDR2 SFDVKD. This CDR3 reads CATSDAVQVSGTDTQYF. DNA of the CDR3: TGTGCCACCAGTGATGCCGTACAGGTTTCGGGCACAGATACGCAGTATTTT.

The chain links TRBV4-2 to TRBJ2-7, with TRBD2 as a possible D gene (6 bases). Trimming removed 4 bases at V and 4 bases at J, with 20 bases between. The germline CDR1 and CDR2 sequences are LGHNA and YNFKEQ. The CDR3 covers 16 residues. The CDR3 loop is CASSPRSLRGQYEQYF. The CDR3 nucleotides read TGTGCCAGCAGCCCAAGATCCCTGCGGGGCCAGTACGAGCAGTACTTC.

DNA for the CDR3: TGTGCCAGCAGCTTAGTGGCTAGCGCGACTATTTACAATGAGCAGTTCTTC. Protein sequence: CASSLVASATIYNEQFF. This rearrangement joins TRBV7-2 to TRBJ2-1; tentative D call: TRBD2 (6 bases). The CDR3 is made up of 17 amino acids. Germline lookup yields CDR1 SGHTA and CDR2 FQGNSA. V lost 1 base and J lost 4, with 17 bases in between.

This clone was recorded once. The J gene is TRBJ1-4, the V gene TRBV5-8, with 7 bases identical to TRBD1. Unmatched junction bases numbered 6, after V lost 3 bases and J lost 4 bases. The germline V gene has CDR1 SGHTS and CDR2 YDEGEE. CDR3 length: 15 amino acids. The chain's CDR3 is CASSSRQGLNEKLFF. The CDR3 coding sequence is TGTGCCAGCAGCTCGCGACAGGGACTTAATGAAAAACTGTTTTTT.

A remark on this clone: Other DNA sequences in the sample encode the same CDR3. This sequence joins TRBV4-3 and TRBJ1-2, with D hard to call. Germline values: CDR1 LGHNA, CDR2 YSLEER. Trimming took off 0 bases at V and 5 bases at J, with 10 bases between the two ends. The CDR3 spans 14 residues. DNA for the CDR3: TGCGCCAGCAGCCAAGATCAAGGAGGTTATGGCTACACCTTC. As protein: CASSQDQGGYGYTF.

The chain has TRBV5-1 and TRBJ1-5; no clear D. The germline V gene has CDR1 SGHRS and CDR2 YFSETQ. Between the trimmed V and J ends, which lost 0 bases and 1 base, there was a span of 5 bases. This CDR3 is 14 amino acids long. The CDR3 region is CASSLDQSNQPQHF. The CDR3 DNA reads as TGCGCCAGCAGCTTGGACCAGAGCAATCAGCCCCAGCATTTT.

The V call is TRBV10-2, the J call TRBJ2-1; 11 positions match TRBD2. V shed 6 bases, J shed 9 bases, and the junction held 7 bases outside the gene matches. This CDR3 contains 14 residues. CDR1 is WSHSY, CDR2 SAAADI, per germline. Written as DNA, the CDR3 is TGCGCCAGCAGCATAGCGGGAGGGATTGGTGAGCAGTTCTTC. It codes for CASSIAGGIGEQFF.

The V and J genes are TRBV28 and TRBJ2-7; unclear D gene. This CDR3 has 14 amino acids. Germline loops: CDR1 MDHEN, CDR2 SYDVKM. The V gene lost 4 bases and the J gene lost 3 bases, with 13 bases spanning the gap. The CDR3 reads CASSSDSPGYEQYF. CDR3 sequence (DNA): TGTGCCAGCAGTTCAGATTCACCGGGCTACGAGCAGTACTTC.

The chain couples TRBV5-6 to TRBJ2-1, with a tentative D call TRBD1 (5 bases). V shed 1 base and J shed 0 bases, with 14 bases lying between them. The CDR3 spans 17 residues. Per germline, CDR1 SGHDT and CDR2 YYEEEE. CDR3 coding DNA: TGTGCCAGCAGCTTGTCCGTCTACAGGAGCTCCTACAATGAGCAGTTCTTC. Amino acid sequence: CASSLSVYRSSYNEQFF.

The V and J genes are TRBV9 and TRBJ2-3; D perhaps matches TRBD1 (5 bases). CDR3 length equals 15 residues. Germline CDR1 SGDLS, CDR2 YYNGEE. V was trimmed by 0 bases and J by 4 bases, leaving 12 bases between them. In DNA, the CDR3 is TGTGCCAGCAGCGTAGGGGGCCAAGGGGCAGATACGCAGTATTTT. Protein product: CASSVGGQGADTQYF.

The V call is TRBV19, the J call TRBJ1-2; 9 bases fit TRBD1. Germline V gene sequence: CDR1 LNHDA, CDR2 SQIVND (reference sequence). The V and J ends lost 3 bases and 7 bases, in that order; junction bases with no gene match: 15. CDR3 length: 17 residues. CDR3 loop: CASSMTSGTGIQSGYTF. CDR3 bases: TGTGCCAGTAGTATGACGTCCGGGACAGGGATCCAGTCTGGCTACACCTTC.

V usage is TRBV3-1 (or the pseudogene TRBV3-2) and J usage is TRBJ1-1; no definite D call. Germline V gene data show CDR1 as LGHDT and CDR2 as YNNKEL (reference sequence). This CDR3 has 13 amino acids. The germline V and J ends were trimmed by 0 bases and 10 bases, with 12 bases remaining between them. The CDR3 sequence: CASSQDSRSSAFF. In nucleotides, the CDR3 is TGTGCCAGCAGCCAAGATTCGAGGTCATCAGCTTTCTTT.

The V call is TRBV19, the J call TRBJ1-5; D remains unclear. Per germline, CDR1 LNHDA and CDR2 SQIVND (reference sequence). V lost 3 bases and J lost 5, with 8 bases in between. There are 13 residues in the CDR3. CDR3 sequence (DNA): TGTGCCAGTAGTATGACGAGGGATCAGCCCCAGCATTTT. It specifies CASSMTRDQPQHF.

This chain connects TRBV5-1 to TRBJ2-7, with 10 bases lining up with TRBD1. Unmatched junction bases numbered 7, after V lost 2 bases and J lost 5 bases. The CDR3 sequence is 15 residues long. CDR1 SGHRS and CDR2 YFSETQ come from the germline V gene. In DNA form, the CDR3 reads TGCGCCAGCAGCTTAGGGACAGGGGTAAAAGACGAGCAGTACTTC. Its protein product is CASSLGTGVKDEQYF.

This chain links TRBV7-2 with TRBJ2-6, with unresolved D. The CDR3 runs 15 residues. Germline CDR1 reads SGHTA; CDR2 reads FQGNSA. Trimming removed 7 bases from V and 3 bases from J, with 13 bases in between. CDR3 residues: CASTPVSNGANVLTF. Written as DNA, the CDR3 is TGTGCCAGCACTCCCGTTTCTAATGGGGCCAACGTCCTGACTTTC.

This chain links TRBV29-1 with TRBJ2-1; TRBD1 matches at 9 bases. CDR3 length: 15 amino acids. The J segment lost 4 bases and the V segment lost 7 bases, leaving 11 bases of the junction unmatched. Germline-derived CDR1 and CDR2 are SQVTM and ANQGSEA. CDR3 region: CSARQTGGYYNEQFF. The CDR3 DNA is TGCAGCGCCCGCCAGACAGGGGGGTATTACAATGAGCAGTTCTTC.